This passage covers 18 T cell receptor beta chains from one sample sequenced in a study of cytomegalovirus exposure and HLA in healthy donors. The protocol was immunoSEQ multiplex PCR, while the TCRdb copy is restricted to in-frame clones and leaves out a portion. The sample has 150,000 to 200,000 clones, 80% to 85% seen once. Input material: PBMCs. The receptors stem from a man in his thirties or forties in good health and CMV-seropositive.

V usage is TRBV5-5 and J usage is TRBJ2-2, with a possible D match to TRBD1 (6 bases). V was clipped by 10 bases and J by 3 bases, with 16 bases between them. In germline, CDR1 is SGHKS, CDR2 YYEKEE (reference sequence). The CDR3 covers 14 residues. The CDR3 DNA reads as TGTGCCGCCTCAACAGGGTGGGACACCGGGGAGCTGTTTTTT. It is translated as CAASTGWDTGELFF. Filled out from reference TRBV5-5 and TRBJ2-2, the complete variable domain reads DAGVTQSPTHLIKTRGQQVTLRCSPISGHKSVSWYQQVLGQGPQFIFQYYEKEERGRGNFPDRFSARQFPNYSSELNVNALLLGDSALYLCAASTGWDTGELFFGEGSRLTVL.

This clone was counted a few times. The chain recombines TRBV11-1 with TRBJ2-2, with TRBD1 matching over 7 bases. This CDR3 has 15 amino acids. Per germline, CDR1 SGHAT and CDR2 FQDESV (reference sequence). The ends lost 5 bases at V and 5 bases at J; junction bases unmatched: 8. The CDR3 bases are TGTGCCAGCAGCATACGACAGGGCGGAACCGGGGAGCTGTTTTTT. It codes for CASSIRQGGTGELFF.

Only a few counts were recorded for this clone. The chain employs TRBV2 and TRBJ2-7, with D perhaps TRBD1 (5 bases). There are 14 residues in the CDR3. The V gene lost 7 bases and the J gene lost 2 bases, with 15 bases spanning the gap. Germline V gives CDR1 SNHLY, CDR2 FYNNEI. The DNA for the CDR3 is TGTGCCAGCACCCAAGTGATACAGGCCTACGAGCAGTACTTC. It is translated as CASTQVIQAYEQYF.

The CDR3 region is CASSSYRSGTDYEQYF. CDR3 DNA sequence: TGTGCCAGCAGCTCCTACCGGAGCGGGACGGATTACGAGCAGTACTTC. The genes are TRBV11-2 and TRBJ2-7; TRBD2 matches 7 bases. Germline V CDR1 and CDR2: SGHAT, FQNNGV. V shed 4 bases, J shed 4 bases, and the junction held 13 bases outside the gene matches. There are 16 residues in the CDR3.

This clone occurred once. V usage is TRBV28 and J usage is TRBJ1-2; 7 bases are a match to TRBD1. Germline loops: CDR1 MDHEN, CDR2 SYDVKM. V shed 7 bases, J shed 8 bases, and the junction held 7 bases outside the gene matches. This CDR3 has 12 residues. The CDR3 is CASTGDRMGYTF. The CDR3 bases are TGTGCCAGCACCGGGGACAGAATGGGCTACACCTTC.

The V gene is TRBV6-5, the J gene TRBJ2-5; 9 bases are shared with TRBD1. CDR1 is MNHEY and CDR2 is SVGAGI in the germline V gene. This CDR3 has 14 amino acids. V shed 6 bases, J shed 4 bases, and the junction held 6 bases outside the gene matches. The CDR3 loop is CASSRGTGLETQYF. The CDR3, as DNA: TGTGCCAGCAGCCGCGGGACAGGGCTAGAGACCCAGTACTTC.

The chain uses TRBV25-1 and TRBJ2-7; 7 nucleotides line up with TRBD1. V lost 2 bases, J lost 4 bases, and 11 bases stayed unmatched. The CDR3 loop spans 16 amino acids. CDR1 MGHDK and CDR2 SYGVNS come from the germline V gene. The CDR3 region is CASSEHPATGEYEQYF. In nucleotides, the CDR3 is TGTGCCAGCAGTGAACACCCTGCTACAGGGGAGTACGAGCAGTACTTC.

The chain carries TRBV2 and TRBJ2-1, with no clear D. The CDR3 contains 16 residues. Trimming removed 2 bases at V and 0 bases at J, with 11 bases between. Germline V gene data show CDR1 as SNHLY and CDR2 as FYNNEI. Here the CDR3 reads CASSESLISSYNEQFF. CDR3 nucleotide sequence: TGTGCCAGCAGTGAAAGCCTTATTAGCTCCTACAATGAGCAGTTCTTC. The full variable domain, in which reference TRBV2 and TRBJ2-1 provide the parts outside the CDR3, is EPEVTQTPSHQVTQMGQEVILRCVPISNHLYFYWYRQILGQKVEFLVSFYNNEISEKSEIFDDQFSVERPDGSNFTLKIRSTKLEDSAMYFCASSESLISSYNEQFFGPGTRLTVL.

The chain has TRBV7-9 and TRBJ2-2, with 7 bases that match TRBD2. CDR1 and CDR2 from the germline V gene are SEHNR and FQNEAQ (reference sequence). The CDR3 totals 16 residues. Trimming cost V 5 bases and J 6 bases; bases outside gene matches: 12. The chain's CDR3 is CASSPRRTRNPGELFF. CDR3 DNA: TGTGCCAGCAGCCCCCGACGGACTAGAAACCCCGGGGAGCTGTTTTTT.

V is TRBV11-1 and J is TRBJ2-1; tentative D call: TRBD2 (6 bases). V gave up 5 bases and J gave up 3 bases, with 11 bases separating them. The germline V gene has CDR1 SGHAT and CDR2 FQDESV (reference sequence). The CDR3 is 14 residues long. The CDR3 here is CASSPSGFYNEQFF. CDR3 in DNA: TGTGCCAGCAGCCCCAGCGGGTTCTACAATGAGCAGTTCTTC.

This rearrangement joins TRBV28 to TRBJ1-6; 7 positions match TRBD1. The CDR3 is 15 amino acids. Germline loops: CDR1 MDHEN, CDR2 SYDVKM. The V gene end was trimmed by 4 bases and the J gene end by 5 bases; junction bases not matched to a gene: 5. The CDR3 loop reads CASSWDSTNNSPLHF. The CDR3 nucleotides are TGTGCCAGCAGTTGGGACAGCACGAATAATTCACCCCTCCACTTT. Full variable domain (missing parts from reference TRBV28 and TRBJ1-6): DVKVTQSSRYLVKRTGEKVFLECVQDMDHENMFWYRQDPGLGLRLIYFSYDVKMKEKGDIPEGYSVSREKKERFSLILESASTNQTSMYLCASSWDSTNNSPLHFGNGTRLTVT.

The sample holds one count of this clone. DNA of the CDR3: TGTGCCAGCAGTTACTCGCGAAGCGGCTACGAGCAGTACTTC. This codes for CASSYSRSGYEQYF. The chain recombines TRBV6-6 with TRBJ2-7, with D perhaps matching TRBD2 (5 bases). The germline CDR1 and CDR2 sequences are MNHNY and SVGAGI (reference sequence). The CDR3 covers 14 residues. V was cut by 0 bases and J by 3 bases, with 9 bases left in between.

In its sample, this clone was seen a few times. The J gene is TRBJ2-1, the V gene TRBV7-2; 12 bases agree with TRBD2. There are 18 residues in the CDR3. Germline-derived CDR1 and CDR2 are SGHTA and FQGNSA. V shed 0 bases and J 4 bases; nucleotides not matched to a gene: 7. The CDR3 sequence: CASSLARLAGGPYNEQFF. The CDR3 region has the DNA TGTGCCAGCAGCTTAGCGCGTCTAGCGGGGGGGCCTTACAATGAGCAGTTCTTC.

In regard to this clone: Within the sample, other DNA sequences also encode this same CDR3. The V gene is TRBV9, the J gene TRBJ2-7; D is ambiguous. Germline-derived CDR1 and CDR2 are SGDLS and YYNGEE. This CDR3 is built from 13 residues. Between the trimmed V and J ends, which lost 0 bases and 3 bases, there was a span of 7 bases. The CDR3 DNA follows: TGTGCCAGCAGCGTAGATGGCGGCTACGAGCAGTACTTC. This gives the protein CASSVDGGYEQYF.

Here the CDR3 reads CAWRPSGTGSSYNEQFF. The CDR3 DNA is TGTGCCTGGAGACCAAGCGGGACAGGGAGCTCCTACAATGAGCAGTTCTTC. The chain has TRBV30 and TRBJ2-1; 9 nucleotides agree with TRBD1. Looked up from germline, CDR1 is GTSNPN and CDR2 is SVGIG (reference sequence). The CDR3 extends over 17 amino acids. V trimming: 3 bases; J trimming: 0 bases; junction bases outside the gene matches: 9.

The chain employs TRBV6-5 and TRBJ2-7, with 7 bases matching TRBD2. Germline CDR1 is MNHEY and CDR2 is SVGAGI. The V gene end was trimmed by 0 bases and the J gene end by 4 bases; junction bases not matched to a gene: 9. The CDR3 runs to 16 residues. The CDR3 DNA reads TGTGCCAGCAGTTACTCGTCGGGGGGAATACCTTACGAGCAGTACTTC. This translates into CASSYSSGGIPYEQYF.

J is TRBJ1-2 and V is TRBV10-1, with unresolved D. In germline, CDR1 is WNHNN, CDR2 SYGVQD (reference sequence). The V and J ends lost 0 bases and 8 bases respectively, with 10 bases between them. The CDR3 totals 13 residues. DNA for the CDR3: TGCGCCAGCAGTGAGTCGATTCGAGAAGGCTACACCTTC. It codes for CASSESIREGYTF.

The chain recombines TRBV7-9 with TRBJ2-7; D is uncertain. Germline V gives CDR1 SEHNR, CDR2 FQNEAQ (reference sequence). Trimming cost V 5 bases and J 2 bases, with 7 bases left between them. This CDR3 has 12 amino acids. CDR3 region: CASSDPAYEQYF. CDR3 nucleotides: TGTGCCAGCAGCGATCCAGCCTACGAGCAGTACTTC.